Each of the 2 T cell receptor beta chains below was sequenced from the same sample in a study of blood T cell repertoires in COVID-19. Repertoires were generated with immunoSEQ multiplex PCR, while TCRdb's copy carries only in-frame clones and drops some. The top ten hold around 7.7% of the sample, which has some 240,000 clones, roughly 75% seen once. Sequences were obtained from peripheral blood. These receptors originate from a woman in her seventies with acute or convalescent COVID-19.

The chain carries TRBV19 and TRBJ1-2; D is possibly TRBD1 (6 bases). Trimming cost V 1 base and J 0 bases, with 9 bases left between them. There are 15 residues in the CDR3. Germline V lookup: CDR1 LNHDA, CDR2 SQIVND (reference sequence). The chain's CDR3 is CASSIGTVSNYGYTF. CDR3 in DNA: TGTGCCAGTAGTATAGGGACAGTATCTAACTATGGCTACACCTTC. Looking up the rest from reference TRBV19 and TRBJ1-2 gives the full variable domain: DGGITQSPKYLFRKEGQNVTLSCEQNLNHDAMYWYRQDPGQGLRLIYYSQIVNDFQKGDIAEGYSVSREKKESFPLTVTSAQKNPTAFYLCASSIGTVSNYGYTFGSGTRLTVV.

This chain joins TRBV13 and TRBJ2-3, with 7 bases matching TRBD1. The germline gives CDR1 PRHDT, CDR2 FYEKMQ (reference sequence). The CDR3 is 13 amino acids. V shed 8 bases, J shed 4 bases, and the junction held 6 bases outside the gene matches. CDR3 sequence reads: CASSTQGADTQYF. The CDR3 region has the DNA TGTGCCAGCTCCACTCAGGGGGCAGATACGCAGTATTTT.